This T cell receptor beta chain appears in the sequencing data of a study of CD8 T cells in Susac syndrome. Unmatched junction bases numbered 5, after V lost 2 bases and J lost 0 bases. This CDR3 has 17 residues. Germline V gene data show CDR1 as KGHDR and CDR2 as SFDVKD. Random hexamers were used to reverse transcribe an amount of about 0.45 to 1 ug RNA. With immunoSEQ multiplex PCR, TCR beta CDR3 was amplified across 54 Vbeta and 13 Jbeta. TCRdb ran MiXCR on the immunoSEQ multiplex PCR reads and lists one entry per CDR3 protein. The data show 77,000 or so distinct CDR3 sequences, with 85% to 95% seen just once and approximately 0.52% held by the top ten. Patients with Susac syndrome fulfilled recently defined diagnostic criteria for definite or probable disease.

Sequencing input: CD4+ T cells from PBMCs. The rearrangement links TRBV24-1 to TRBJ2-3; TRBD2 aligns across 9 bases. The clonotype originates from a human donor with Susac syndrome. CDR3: CATSDSGTSGSTDTQYF. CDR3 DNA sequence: TGTGCCACCAGTGATTCCGGAACTAGCGGGAGCACAGATACGCAGTATTTT.